The rows below give T cell receptor beta chains drawn from one sample of a study of blood T cell repertoires in COVID-19. Profiling relied on immunoSEQ multiplex PCR, and the TCRdb table lists in-frame clones only, not all of them. The sample lists roughly 410,000 clones; more than 75% were seen once. Sequenced material: peripheral blood. The receptors here all came from a woman between 55 and 75 years old with COVID-19, enrolled during active disease. Each CDR3 is given with its conserved first and last residue. Fields, in order: clone size, D gene, V gene, J gene, CDR3 DNA, CDR3 protein. A D gene is named only where the DNA matches it firmly. A clone size is listed for some rows: how often the clone was seen (once, few, many), or a class if it is expanded.

size: NA; D: TRBD2; V: TRBV5-4; J: TRBJ2-1; DNA: TGTGCCAGCAGCCACACTAGCGGGGGCTCCTACAATGAGCAGTTCTTC; CDR3: CASSHTSGGSYNEQFF
size: NA; D: NA; V: TRBV28; J: TRBJ1-1; DNA: TGTGCCAGCAGTACCCTGAGAGCCAACACTGAAGCTTTCTTT; CDR3: CASSTLRANTEAFF
size: NA; D: NA; V: TRBV18; J: TRBJ1-1; DNA: TGTGCCAGCTCACCCTCCGCACAATGGAGGAACACTGAAGCTTTCTTT; CDR3: CASSPSAQWRNTEAFF
size: NA; D: TRBD1; V: TRBV6-5; J: TRBJ1-2; DNA: TGTGCCAGCAGTCGTGGGACAGGGAACCCCTATGGCTACACCTTC; CDR3: CASSRGTGNPYGYTF
size: once; D: NA; V: TRBV28; J: TRBJ1-1; DNA: TGTGCCAGCAGTTTATTTACAGACACTGAAGCTTTCTTT; CDR3: CASSLFTDTEAFF
size: NA; D: TRBD1; V: TRBV19; J: TRBJ2-1; DNA: TGTGCCAGTACCAACGACAGGGTCAATGAGCAGTTCTTC; CDR3: CASTNDRVNEQFF
size: NA; D: TRBD1; V: TRBV6-5; J: TRBJ2-7; DNA: TGTGCCAGCAGTTTTGACAGGGCCCATACCTACGAGCAGTACTTC; CDR3: CASSFDRAHTYEQYF
size: NA; D: NA; V: TRBV5-1; J: TRBJ2-7; DNA: TGCGCCAGCAGCTCCTCAGACAGCTCCTACGAGCAGTACTTC; CDR3: CASSSSDSSYEQYF
size: NA; D: NA; V: TRBV7-9; J: TRBJ1-1; DNA: TGTGCCAGCAGCCCCCGCCCGACAGGAGTGAACACTGAAGCTTTCTTT; CDR3: CASSPRPTGVNTEAFF
size: few; D: NA; V: TRBV19; J: TRBJ1-2; DNA: TGTGCCAGTAGTCCCGAACGGGAGAGGGCCCGGGCCGTGGGCTATGGCTACACCTTC; CDR3: CASSPERERARAVGYGYTF
size: once; D: NA; V: TRBV7-9; J: TRBJ2-3; DNA: TGTGCCAGCAGTCCCGAGCCAGATACGCAGTATTTT; CDR3: CASSPEPDTQYF
size: few; D: NA; V: TRBV5-1; J: TRBJ2-2; DNA: TGCGCCAGCAGCTTACAGGGCCGGGAGCTGTTTTTT; CDR3: CASSLQGRELFF
size: NA; D: TRBD1; V: TRBV29-1; J: TRBJ1-2; DNA: TGCAGCGCAAGACAGGGCCGGGATGGCTACACCTTC; CDR3: CSARQGRDGYTF
size: NA; D: NA; V: TRBV28; J: TRBJ1-1; DNA: TGTGCCAGCAGTTTAGTGGCCAGAATGAACACTGAAGCTTTCTTT; CDR3: CASSLVARMNTEAFF
size: NA; D: TRBD1; V: TRBV3-1/TRBV3-2; J: TRBJ2-1; DNA: TGTGCCAGCAGCCAATCGTTCGGTGTTCCCCTAAACCCCGGGACAGCGGACAATGAGCAGTTCTTC; CDR3: CASSQSFGVPLNPGTADNEQFF
size: NA; D: NA; V: TRBV7-2; J: TRBJ2-1; DNA: TGTGCCAGCAGCTCCTTCACTAGGAATGAGCAGTTCTTC; CDR3: CASSSFTRNEQFF
size: NA; D: TRBD1; V: TRBV6-5; J: TRBJ2-3; DNA: TGTGCCAGCACAAAGACAGGGCCGGCAGATACGCAGTATTTT; CDR3: CASTKTGPADTQYF
size: few; D: NA; V: TRBV5-1; J: TRBJ2-3; DNA: TGCGCCAGCAGCCTCGCCAGGGCCAACACAGATACGCAGTATTTT; CDR3: CASSLARANTDTQYF
size: NA; D: TRBD2; V: TRBV28; J: TRBJ2-1; DNA: TGTGCCAGCAGTCCAGGGGGTAGCGGGGGGACCTACAATGAGCAGTTCTTC; CDR3: CASSPGGSGGTYNEQFF
size: NA; D: NA; V: TRBV5-6; J: TRBJ1-2; DNA: TGTGCCAGCAGCTCATTAGGCGTTCAAAGGGAGGGCTACACCTTC; CDR3: CASSSLGVQREGYTF
size: NA; D: NA; V: TRBV10-3; J: TRBJ1-4; DNA: TGTGCCATCAGTGAGTCGGGCAGGCCTAATGAAAAACTGTTTTTT; CDR3: CAISESGRPNEKLFF
size: NA; D: NA; V: TRBV6-1; J: TRBJ2-7; DNA: TGTGCCAGCAGTGAACGGGGGAAGTCCTACGAGCAGTACTTC; CDR3: CASSERGKSYEQYF
size: NA; D: TRBD2; V: TRBV9; J: TRBJ2-1; DNA: TGTGCCAGCAGCGTAGAGGGACTAGCGAATGAGCAGTTCTTC; CDR3: CASSVEGLANEQFF
size: NA; D: TRBD2; V: TRBV9; J: TRBJ2-2; DNA: TGTGCCAGCAGCGTAGTAAGCGGGGGAGCTAACACCGGGGAGCTGTTTTTT; CDR3: CASSVVSGGANTGELFF
size: NA; D: TRBD1; V: TRBV27; J: TRBJ1-1; DNA: TGTGCCAGCAGTTTACACAGGGGGCCGAACACTGAAGCTTTCTTT; CDR3: CASSLHRGPNTEAFF
size: NA; D: NA; V: TRBV7-9; J: TRBJ2-3; DNA: TGTGCCAGCAGCTTATTGGTCGGGGGTGGAGATACGCAGTATTTT; CDR3: CASSLLVGGGDTQYF
size: NA; D: TRBD1; V: TRBV20-1; J: TRBJ2-7; DNA: TGCAGTGCTAGTCTAGCAGGGGGCTACGAGCAGTACTTC; CDR3: CSASLAGGYEQYF
size: NA; D: TRBD1; V: TRBV19; J: TRBJ2-5; DNA: TGTGCCAGTAGGGCGAAGGGGACAGGGGGCTGGGAGACCCAGTACTTC; CDR3: CASRAKGTGGWETQYF
size: once; D: NA; V: TRBV18; J: TRBJ1-4; DNA: TGTGCCAGCTCAGGGCAGCCTTCTGAAAAACTGTTTTTT; CDR3: CASSGQPSEKLFF
size: NA; D: TRBD2; V: TRBV19; J: TRBJ2-7; DNA: TGTGCCAGTAGTATAAGGACTAGCGGGGCGATGAACTACTACGAGCAGTACTTC; CDR3: CASSIRTSGAMNYYEQYF
size: NA; D: NA; V: TRBV7-6; J: TRBJ1-2; DNA: TGTGCCAGCAGCCGTGGTGGCAGTCAAGCTAACTATGGCTACACCTTC; CDR3: CASSRGGSQANYGYTF
size: NA; D: TRBD1; V: TRBV15; J: TRBJ2-7; DNA: TGTGCCACCAGCAGAGGAGGTCGGGCAGGGGGAGCCTACGAGCAGTACTTC; CDR3: CATSRGGRAGGAYEQYF
size: NA; D: TRBD1; V: TRBV7-9; J: TRBJ2-7; DNA: TGTGCCAGCAGCTCCCGGGACAGCTCCTACGAGCAGTACTTC; CDR3: CASSSRDSSYEQYF
size: NA; D: TRBD2; V: TRBV19; J: TRBJ2-7; DNA: TGTGCCAGTAGTCCCCAAGGGGCGGGGGGGCCCTACGAGCAGTACTTC; CDR3: CASSPQGAGGPYEQYF
size: NA; D: TRBD2; V: TRBV4-2; J: TRBJ2-1; DNA: TGTGCCAGCAGCCAAGATAGACTAGCCAATGAGCAGTTCTTC; CDR3: CASSQDRLANEQFF
size: NA; D: TRBD2; V: TRBV7-9; J: TRBJ2-7; DNA: TGTGCCAGCAGCTTAAAGGGGAGCGGGGGGTCCCTCTGGGAGTACGAGCAGTACTTC; CDR3: CASSLKGSGGSLWEYEQYF
size: NA; D: NA; V: TRBV6-6; J: TRBJ2-7; DNA: TGTGCCAGCAGTTACCCAACCGGGACATCCCACTACGAGCAGTACTTC; CDR3: CASSYPTGTSHYEQYF
size: NA; D: NA; V: TRBV21-1; J: TRBJ2-7; DNA: TGTGCCAGCAGCAAAGATGCCCAGGGCGAGCAGTACTTC; CDR3: CASSKDAQGEQYF
size: NA; D: NA; V: TRBV30; J: TRBJ2-7; DNA: TGTGCCTGGAGTCACCTGGCAGGGGCCAGGGCCTACGAGCAGTACTTC; CDR3: CAWSHLAGARAYEQYF
size: NA; D: TRBD1; V: TRBV19; J: TRBJ2-1; DNA: TGTGCCAGTAGACCCGGACAGGAATACAATGAGCAGTTCTTC; CDR3: CASRPGQEYNEQFF
size: NA; D: TRBD2; V: TRBV7-6; J: TRBJ2-1; DNA: TGTGCCAGCAGCTTAGCTAGCGGGGGGGTATCGCGAAATGAGCAGTTCTTC; CDR3: CASSLASGGVSRNEQFF
size: NA; D: NA; V: TRBV6-5; J: TRBJ1-2; DNA: TGTGCCAGCAGTTGGGGGGACCCAACTAACTATGGCTACACCTTC; CDR3: CASSWGDPTNYGYTF
size: NA; D: NA; V: TRBV6-5; J: TRBJ1-3; DNA: TGTGCCAGCAGCGGACAACTAACTGGAAACACCATATATTTT; CDR3: CASSGQLTGNTIYF
size: NA; D: TRBD1; V: TRBV18; J: TRBJ1-6; DNA: TGTGCCAGCTCACCGGGACAGGTGAATTCACCCCTCCACTTT; CDR3: CASSPGQVNSPLHF
size: NA; D: NA; V: TRBV6-4; J: TRBJ1-1; DNA: TGTGCCAGCAGTCCCGGGGGAGGGGTTACTGAAGCTTTCTTT; CDR3: CASSPGGGVTEAFF
size: NA; D: TRBD1; V: TRBV6-5; J: TRBJ1-6; DNA: TGTGCCAGCAGTTCCGCTGACAGGGAGCTAGGTTCACCCCTCCACTTT; CDR3: CASSSADRELGSPLHF
size: NA; D: TRBD2; V: TRBV7-8; J: TRBJ2-1; DNA: TGTGCCAGCAGCTCGGACTCACTAGCGGGTGGCTACAATGAGCAGTTCTTC; CDR3: CASSSDSLAGGYNEQFF
size: NA; D: NA; V: TRBV19; J: TRBJ2-7; DNA: TGTGCCAGTAGTTGGTACAGGGCCAATAGCCCCTACGAGCAGTACTTC; CDR3: CASSWYRANSPYEQYF
size: NA; D: NA; V: TRBV7-2; J: TRBJ1-1; DNA: TGTGCCAGCAGCTTAATGAGGGAAACTGAAGCTTTCTTT; CDR3: CASSLMRETEAFF